Following are 2 T cell receptor beta chains from one sample sequenced in a study of T cell responses to AZD1222 COVID-19 vaccine. The table came from immunoSEQ multiplex PCR; TCRdb's copy has only in-frame clones and leaves some out. Here the sample spans more than 110,000 clones, 91% being singletons. The sequenced sample was peripheral blood, obtained on day 0 of AZD1222 vaccination. Receptors originate from an adult in good health.

The chain employs TRBV6-6 and TRBJ2-7, with a weak D call TRBD1 (5 bases). The CDR3 is 14 amino acids. Germline V gene data show CDR1 as MNHNY and CDR2 as SVGAGI (reference sequence). Trimming stripped 2 bases from V and 0 bases from J, with 8 bases between. Written as DNA, the CDR3 is TGTGCCAGCAGTTACCAGGACAACTCCTACGAGCAGTACTTC. This gives the protein CASSYQDNSYEQYF.

The V gene is TRBV30, the J gene TRBJ1-1, with 8 bases lining up with TRBD1. The CDR3 totals 13 residues. The V gene end was trimmed by 3 bases and the J gene end by 3 bases; junction bases not matched to a gene: 3. Germline lookup yields CDR1 GTSNPN and CDR2 SVGIG (reference sequence). For the CDR3, the DNA is TGTGCCTGGAGGCCGACAGGGGACACTGAAGCTTTCTTT. Translation gives CAWRPTGDTEAFF.